This entry features one TCR beta chain sequence. Other DNA sequences in this specimen translate into the identical CDR3. The data were produced by immunoSEQ multiplex PCR, yet TCRdb's version contains in-frame clones alone and is incomplete. The sample shows about 2.1 million clones, around 93% of them seen only once. The data derive from a study of shared clonotypes between healthy human individuals. Selected positively for CCR7 and CD45RO-negative, naive CD8 cells excluded terminally differentiated effector memory CD45RA+ cells. Among the donors, all were Caucasian adults who lived in Nashville, Tennessee. This CDR3 is built from 13 residues. The germline gives CDR1 LGHNA, CDR2 YNFKEQ. The V end lost 1 base, the J end lost 5 bases, and 8 bases lay between the germline ends.

The chain employs TRBV4-2 and TRBJ2-5; D perhaps matches TRBD1 (6 bases). The sequence was collected from a man younger than 35 in good health. Some clones in this sample may be carry-over from other donors' samples. The sample consisted of naive CD8+ T cells from PBMCs. In nucleotides, the CDR3 is TGTGCCAGCAGCCAAGGAGGGGGTGAGACCCAGTACTTC. It encodes CASSQGGGETQYF.